This TCR beta chain was identified during a study of control samples from healthy donors and cancer patients (dated by TCRdb to about 2020). The library was built by means of the immunoSEQ multiplex PCR assay. Not all clones reach the TCRdb copy of this immuneACCESS table, which keeps in-frame sequences only. Checked studies attribute under half of the gap to unresolved V genes and leave the rest unexplained. This sample comprises 100,000 to 150,000 clones, 85% to 95% of them detected only once. Clones ranked in the top ten supply roughly 0.54% of the sample. About this clone itself: It lacks a known antigen. The sample holds no much larger clone one base away, and base qualities are not on file.

According to the germline V gene (reference sequence), CDR1 reads LNHDA and CDR2 reads SQIVND. Ends trimmed: V by 7 bases, J by 3 bases; bases unmatched to a gene: 7. The CDR3 sequence holds 16 residues, the cysteine and phenylalanine included. Only the CDR3 part of the read is kept: 48 bases, read in frame from the first base. Sequencing was done on a sample of PBMCs. The sequence links TRBV19 to TRBJ2-2; the central 11 bases match TRBD2. The clonotype was recovered from a man of 80 years or more with head and neck cancer. The encoded CDR3 is CASIVAGGPHTGELFF. The base sequence is TGTGCCAGTATAGTAGCGGGGGGGCCCCACACCGGGGAGCTGTTTTTT. Reference TRBV19 and TRBJ2-2 genes cover what lies past the CDR3, so the full variable domain is DGGITQSPKYLFRKEGQNVTLSCEQNLNHDAMYWYRQDPGQGLRLIYYSQIVNDFQKGDIAEGYSVSREKKESFPLTVTSAQKNPTAFYLCASIVAGGPHTGELFFGEGSRLTVL.